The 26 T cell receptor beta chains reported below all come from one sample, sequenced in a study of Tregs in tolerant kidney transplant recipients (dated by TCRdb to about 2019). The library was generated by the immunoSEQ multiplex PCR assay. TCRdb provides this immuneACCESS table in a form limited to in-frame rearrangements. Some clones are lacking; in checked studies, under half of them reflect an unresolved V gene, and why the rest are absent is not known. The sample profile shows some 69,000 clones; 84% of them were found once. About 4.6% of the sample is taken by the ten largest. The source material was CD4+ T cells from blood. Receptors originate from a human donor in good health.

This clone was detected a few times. In nucleotides, the CDR3 is TGTGCCAGCAGCCGCGACGGGGGAGGGCAGACAGATACGCAGTATTTT. Its translation: CASSRDGGGQTDTQYF. The V gene is TRBV4-2, the J gene TRBJ2-3, with 7 bases that match TRBD2. The CDR3 has 16 amino acids. Trimming at V came to 4 bases and at J to 3 bases, leaving 10 bases not matched to a gene. CDR1 is LGHNA and CDR2 is YNFKEQ in the germline V gene.

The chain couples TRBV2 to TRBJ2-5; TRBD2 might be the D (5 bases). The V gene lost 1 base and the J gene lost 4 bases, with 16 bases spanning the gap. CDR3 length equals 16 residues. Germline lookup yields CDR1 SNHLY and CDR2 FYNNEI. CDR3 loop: CASSEEGSGTGETQYF. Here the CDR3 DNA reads TGTGCCAGCAGTGAAGAAGGGAGTGGAACGGGAGAGACCCAGTACTTC. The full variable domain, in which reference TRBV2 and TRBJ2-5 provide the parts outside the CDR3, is EPEVTQTPSHQVTQMGQEVILRCVPISNHLYFYWYRQILGQKVEFLVSFYNNEISEKSEIFDDQFSVERPDGSNFTLKIRSTKLEDSAMYFCASSEEGSGTGETQYFGPGTRLLVL.

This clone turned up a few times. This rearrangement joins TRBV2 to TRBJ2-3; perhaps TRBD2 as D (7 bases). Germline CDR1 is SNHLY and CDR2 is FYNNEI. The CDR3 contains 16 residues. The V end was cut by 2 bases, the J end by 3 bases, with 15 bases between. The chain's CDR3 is CASSEREKGGTDTQYF. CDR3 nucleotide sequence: TGTGCCAGCAGTGAAAGGGAGAAGGGGGGGACAGATACGCAGTATTTT.

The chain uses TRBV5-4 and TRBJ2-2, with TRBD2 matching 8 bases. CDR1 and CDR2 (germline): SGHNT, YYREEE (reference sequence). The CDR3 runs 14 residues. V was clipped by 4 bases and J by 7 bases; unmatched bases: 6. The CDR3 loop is CASSPGLVYGELFF. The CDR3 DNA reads TGTGCCAGCAGCCCGGGACTAGTCTACGGGGAGCTGTTTTTT.

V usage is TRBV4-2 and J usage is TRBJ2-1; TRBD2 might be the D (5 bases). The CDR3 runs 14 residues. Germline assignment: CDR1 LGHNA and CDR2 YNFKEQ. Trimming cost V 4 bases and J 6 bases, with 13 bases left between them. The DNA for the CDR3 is TGTGCCAGCAGCCTGGGGTCCGGGATCAATGAGCAGTTCTTC. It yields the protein CASSLGSGINEQFF.

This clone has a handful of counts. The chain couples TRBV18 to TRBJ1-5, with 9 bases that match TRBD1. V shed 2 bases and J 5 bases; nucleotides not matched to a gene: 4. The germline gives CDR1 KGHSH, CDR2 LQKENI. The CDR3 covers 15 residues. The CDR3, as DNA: TGTGCCAGCTCACCAACAACAGGGGGCGATCAGCCCCAGCATTTT. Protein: CASSPTTGGDQPQHF.

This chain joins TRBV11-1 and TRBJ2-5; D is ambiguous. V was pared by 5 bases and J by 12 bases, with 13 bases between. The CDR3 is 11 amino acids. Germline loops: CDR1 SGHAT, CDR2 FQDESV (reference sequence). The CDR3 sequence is CASSDGTYEYF. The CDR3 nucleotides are TGTGCCAGCAGCGACGGAACCTATGAGTACTTC. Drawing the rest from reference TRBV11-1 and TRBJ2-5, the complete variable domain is EAEVAQSPRYKITEKSQAVAFWCDPISGHATLYWYRQILGQGPELLVQFQDESVVDDSQLPKDRFSAERLKGVDSTLKIQPAELGDSAMYLCASSDGTYEYFGPGTRLLVL.

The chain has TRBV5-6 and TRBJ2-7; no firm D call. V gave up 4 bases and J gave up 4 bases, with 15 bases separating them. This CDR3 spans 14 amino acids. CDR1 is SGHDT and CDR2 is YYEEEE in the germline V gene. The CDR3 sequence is CASSALVRSYEQYF. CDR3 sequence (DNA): TGTGCCAGCAGCGCCTTGGTTAGGAGTTACGAGCAGTACTTC. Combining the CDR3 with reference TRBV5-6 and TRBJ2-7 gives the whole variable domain DAGVTQSPTHLIKTRGQQVTLRCSPKSGHDTVSWYQQALGQGPQFIFQYYEEEERQRGNFPDRFSGHQFPNYSSELNVNALLLGDSALYLCASSALVRSYEQYFGPGTRLTVT.

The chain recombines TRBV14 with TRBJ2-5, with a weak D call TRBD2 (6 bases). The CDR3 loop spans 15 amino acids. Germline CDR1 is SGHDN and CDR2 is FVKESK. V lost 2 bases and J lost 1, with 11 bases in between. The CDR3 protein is CASSQRLVFQETQYF. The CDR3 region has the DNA TGTGCCAGCAGCCAAAGACTAGTCTTCCAAGAGACCCAGTACTTC.

The DNA for the CDR3 is TGTGCCAGCAGGCTGACTAGCGGGGCTGATACGCAGTATTTT. Translation: CASRLTSGADTQYF. The chain combines TRBV6-5 with TRBJ2-3, with 11 bases fitting TRBD2. The V gene end was trimmed by 6 bases and the J gene end by 6 bases; junction bases not matched to a gene: 5. Germline V gives CDR1 MNHEY, CDR2 SVGAGI. The CDR3 contains 14 residues.

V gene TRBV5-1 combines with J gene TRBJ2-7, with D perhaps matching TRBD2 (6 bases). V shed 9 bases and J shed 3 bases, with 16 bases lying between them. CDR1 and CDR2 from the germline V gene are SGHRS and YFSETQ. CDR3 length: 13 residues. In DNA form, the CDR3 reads TGCGCCACCCCGGGGTGGGGGGTCTACGAGCAGTACTTC. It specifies CATPGWGVYEQYF.

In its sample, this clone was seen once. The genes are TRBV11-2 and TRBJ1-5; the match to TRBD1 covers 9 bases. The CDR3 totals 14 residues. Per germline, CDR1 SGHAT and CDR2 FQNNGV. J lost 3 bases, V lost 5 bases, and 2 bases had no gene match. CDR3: CASSRTGVNQPQHF. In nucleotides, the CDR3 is TGTGCCAGCAGCCGGACAGGGGTCAATCAGCCCCAGCATTTT.

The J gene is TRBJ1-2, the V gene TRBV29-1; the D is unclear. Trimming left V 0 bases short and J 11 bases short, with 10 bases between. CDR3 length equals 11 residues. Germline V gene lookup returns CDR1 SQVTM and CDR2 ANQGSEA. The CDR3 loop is CSVEDRSRYTF. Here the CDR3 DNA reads TGCAGCGTTGAAGATCGGTCGCGTTACACCTTC.

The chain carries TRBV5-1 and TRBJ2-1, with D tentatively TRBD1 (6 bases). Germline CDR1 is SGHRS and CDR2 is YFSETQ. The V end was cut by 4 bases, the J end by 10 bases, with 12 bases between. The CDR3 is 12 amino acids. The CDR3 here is CASSLPGQEQFF. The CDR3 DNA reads TGCGCCAGCAGCCTGCCGGGACAAGAGCAGTTCTTC.

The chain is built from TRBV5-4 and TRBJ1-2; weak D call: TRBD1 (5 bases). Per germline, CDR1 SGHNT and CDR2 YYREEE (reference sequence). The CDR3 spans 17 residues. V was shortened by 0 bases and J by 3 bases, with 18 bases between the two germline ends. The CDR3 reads CASSLAAGSYSDYGYTF. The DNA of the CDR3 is TGTGCCAGCAGCTTGGCGGCAGGGAGTTATTCAGACTATGGCTACACCTTC.

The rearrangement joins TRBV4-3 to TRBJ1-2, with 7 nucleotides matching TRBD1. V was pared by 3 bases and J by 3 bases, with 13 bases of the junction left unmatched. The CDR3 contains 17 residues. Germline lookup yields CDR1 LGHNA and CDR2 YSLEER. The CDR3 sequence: CASSHPLAVQGYYGYTF. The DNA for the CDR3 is TGCGCCAGCAGCCACCCTTTAGCCGTACAGGGGTACTATGGCTACACCTTC.

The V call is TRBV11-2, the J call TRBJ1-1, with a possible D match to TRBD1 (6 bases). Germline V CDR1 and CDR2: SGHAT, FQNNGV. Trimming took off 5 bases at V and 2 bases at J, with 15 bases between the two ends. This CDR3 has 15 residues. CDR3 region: CASSLTGIHNTEAFF. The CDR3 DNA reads TGTGCCAGCAGCCTCACAGGGATACATAACACTGAAGCTTTCTTT. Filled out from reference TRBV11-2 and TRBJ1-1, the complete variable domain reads EAGVAQSPRYKIIEKRQSVAFWCNPISGHATLYWYQQILGQGPKLLIQFQNNGVVDDSQLPKDRFSAERLKGVDSTLKIQPAKLEDSAVYLCASSLTGIHNTEAFFGQGTRLTVV.

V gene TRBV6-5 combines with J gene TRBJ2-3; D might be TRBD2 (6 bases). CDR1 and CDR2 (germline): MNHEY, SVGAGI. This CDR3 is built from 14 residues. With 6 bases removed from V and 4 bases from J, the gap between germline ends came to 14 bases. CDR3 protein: CASRRDRRADTQYF. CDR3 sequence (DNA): TGTGCCAGCAGGCGGGACCGAAGGGCAGATACGCAGTATTTT.

The CDR3 nucleotides read TGTGCCAGCAGCCTAGACAGGGAGGGCGAGCAGTACTTC. This translates into CASSLDREGEQYF. The chain uses TRBV7-3 and TRBJ2-7; D tentatively reads TRBD1 or TRBD2 (7 bases each). The germline V gene has CDR1 SGHTA and CDR2 FQGTGA. CDR3 length: 13 residues. The V and J ends lost 5 bases and 6 bases respectively, with 14 bases between them. The whole variable domain, filled in from reference TRBV7-3 and TRBJ2-7, reads GAGVSQTPSNKVTEKGKYVELRCDPISGHTALYWYRQSLGQGPEFLIYFQGTGAADDSGLPNDRFFAVRPEGSVSTLKIQRTERGDSAVYLCASSLDREGEQYFGPGTRLTVT.

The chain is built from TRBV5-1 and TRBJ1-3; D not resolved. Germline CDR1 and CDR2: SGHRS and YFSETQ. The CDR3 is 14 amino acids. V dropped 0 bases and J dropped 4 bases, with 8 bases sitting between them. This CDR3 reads CASSLGPQGNTIYF. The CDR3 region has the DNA TGCGCCAGCAGCTTGGGTCCCCAAGGAAACACCATATATTTT.

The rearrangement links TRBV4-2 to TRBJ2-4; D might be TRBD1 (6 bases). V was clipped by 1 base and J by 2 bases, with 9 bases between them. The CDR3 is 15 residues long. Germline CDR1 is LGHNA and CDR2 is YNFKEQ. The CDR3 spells CASSQAGEPKNIQYF. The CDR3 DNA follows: TGTGCCAGCAGCCAAGCAGGGGAACCCAAAAACATTCAGTACTTC.

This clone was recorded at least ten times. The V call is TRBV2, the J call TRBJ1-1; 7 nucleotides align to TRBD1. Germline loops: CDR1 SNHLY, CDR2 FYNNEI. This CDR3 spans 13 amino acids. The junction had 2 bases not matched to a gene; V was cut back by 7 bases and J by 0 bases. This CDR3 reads CASKGQMNTEAFF. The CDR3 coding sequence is TGTGCCAGCAAGGGACAGATGAACACTGAAGCTTTCTTT.

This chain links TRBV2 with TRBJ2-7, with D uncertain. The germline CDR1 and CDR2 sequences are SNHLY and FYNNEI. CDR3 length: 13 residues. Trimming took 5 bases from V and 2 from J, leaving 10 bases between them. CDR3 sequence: CASSPFPTYEQYF. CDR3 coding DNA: TGTGCCAGCAGTCCGTTCCCCACCTACGAGCAGTACTTC.

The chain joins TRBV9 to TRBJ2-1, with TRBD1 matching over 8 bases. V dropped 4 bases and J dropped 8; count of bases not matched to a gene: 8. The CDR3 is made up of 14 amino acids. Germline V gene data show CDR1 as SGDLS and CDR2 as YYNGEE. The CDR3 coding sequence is TGTGCCAGCAGCCAAGGACAGGGATCGCATGAGCAGTTCTTC. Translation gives CASSQGQGSHEQFF.

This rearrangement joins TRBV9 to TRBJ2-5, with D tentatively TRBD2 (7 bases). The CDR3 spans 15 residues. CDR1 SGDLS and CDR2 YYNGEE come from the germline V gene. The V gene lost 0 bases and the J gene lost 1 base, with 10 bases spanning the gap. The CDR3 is CASSVAGGLQETQYF. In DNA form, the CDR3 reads TGTGCCAGCAGCGTAGCGGGGGGCCTCCAAGAGACCCAGTACTTC. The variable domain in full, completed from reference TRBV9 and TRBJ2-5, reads DSGVTQTPKHLITATGQRVTLRCSPRSGDLSVYWYQQSLDQGLQFLIQYYNGEERAKGNILERFSAQQFPDLHSELNLSSLELGDSALYFCASSVAGGLQETQYFGPGTRLLVL.

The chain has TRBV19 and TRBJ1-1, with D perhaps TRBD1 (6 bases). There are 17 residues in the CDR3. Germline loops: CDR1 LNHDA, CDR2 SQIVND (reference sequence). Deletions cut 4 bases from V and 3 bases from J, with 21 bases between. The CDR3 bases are TGTGCCAGTAGTACCCCAGGTTTCAGAGGGGGGGACACTGAAGCTTTCTTT. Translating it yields CASSTPGFRGGDTEAFF.